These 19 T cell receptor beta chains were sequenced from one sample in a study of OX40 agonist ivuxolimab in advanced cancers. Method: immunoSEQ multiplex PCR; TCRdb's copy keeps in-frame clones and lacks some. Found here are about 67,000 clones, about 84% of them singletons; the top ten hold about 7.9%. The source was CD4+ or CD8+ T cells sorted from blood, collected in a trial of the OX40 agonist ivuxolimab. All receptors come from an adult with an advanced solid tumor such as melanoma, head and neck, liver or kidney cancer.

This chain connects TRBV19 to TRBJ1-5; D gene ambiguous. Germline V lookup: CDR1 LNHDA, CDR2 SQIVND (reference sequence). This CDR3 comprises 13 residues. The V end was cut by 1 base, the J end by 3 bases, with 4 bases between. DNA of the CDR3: TGTGCCAGTAGTATAGGGTTCAATCAGCCCCAGCATTTT. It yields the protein CASSIGFNQPQHF.

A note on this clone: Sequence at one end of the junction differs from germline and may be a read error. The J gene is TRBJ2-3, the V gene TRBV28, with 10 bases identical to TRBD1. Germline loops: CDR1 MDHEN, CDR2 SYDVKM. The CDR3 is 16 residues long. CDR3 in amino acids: CASSSRQGASTDTRYF. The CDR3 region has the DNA TGTGCCAGCAGTTCCCGACAGGGGGCCAGCACAGATACGCGGTATTTT.

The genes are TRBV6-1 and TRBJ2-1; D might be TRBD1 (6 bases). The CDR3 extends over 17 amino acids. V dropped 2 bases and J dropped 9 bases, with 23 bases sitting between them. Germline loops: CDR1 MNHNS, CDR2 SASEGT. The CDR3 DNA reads TGTGCCAGCAGTGAAAGGAAATACGGGACCCGCAGGGGTGAGCAGTTCTTC. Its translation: CASSERKYGTRRGEQFF.

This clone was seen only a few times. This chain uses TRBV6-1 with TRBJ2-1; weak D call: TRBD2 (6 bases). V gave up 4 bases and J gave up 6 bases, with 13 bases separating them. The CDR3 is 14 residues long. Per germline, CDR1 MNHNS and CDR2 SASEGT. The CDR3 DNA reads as TGTGCCAGCAGTGGCGGTCGGGGGTTCAATGAGCAGTTCTTC. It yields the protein CASSGGRGFNEQFF.

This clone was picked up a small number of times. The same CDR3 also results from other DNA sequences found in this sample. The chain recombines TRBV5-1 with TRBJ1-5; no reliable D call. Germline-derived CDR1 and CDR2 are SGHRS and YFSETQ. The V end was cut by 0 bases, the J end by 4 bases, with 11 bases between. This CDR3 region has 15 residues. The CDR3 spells CASSLENSLNQPQHF. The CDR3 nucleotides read TGCGCCAGCAGCTTGGAAAACAGTTTAAATCAGCCCCAGCATTTT.

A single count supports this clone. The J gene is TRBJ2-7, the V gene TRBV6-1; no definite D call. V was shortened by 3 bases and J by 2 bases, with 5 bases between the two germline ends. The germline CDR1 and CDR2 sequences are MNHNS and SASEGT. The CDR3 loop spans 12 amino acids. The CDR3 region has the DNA TGTGCCAGCAGTGACCCACCCTACGAGCAGTACGTC. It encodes CASSDPPYEQYV.

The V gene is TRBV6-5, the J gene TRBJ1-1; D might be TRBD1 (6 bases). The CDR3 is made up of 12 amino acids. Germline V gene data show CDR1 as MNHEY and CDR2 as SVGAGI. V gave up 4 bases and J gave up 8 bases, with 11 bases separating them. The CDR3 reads CASSSRTDEAFF. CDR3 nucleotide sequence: TGTGCCAGCAGTTCCCGGACAGACGAAGCTTTCTTT.

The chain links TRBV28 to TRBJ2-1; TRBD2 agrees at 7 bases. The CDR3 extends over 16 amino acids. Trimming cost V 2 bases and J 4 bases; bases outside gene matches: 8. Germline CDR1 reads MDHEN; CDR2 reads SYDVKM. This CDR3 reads CASSLGGLAVYNEQFF. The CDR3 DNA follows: TGTGCCAGCAGTTTAGGAGGGCTAGCGGTTTACAATGAGCAGTTCTTC.

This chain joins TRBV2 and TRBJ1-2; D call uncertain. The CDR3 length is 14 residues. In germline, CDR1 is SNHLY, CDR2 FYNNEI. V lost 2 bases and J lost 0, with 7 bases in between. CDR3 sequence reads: CASSEQFPNYGYTF. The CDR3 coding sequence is TGTGCCAGCAGTGAACAGTTCCCTAACTATGGCTACACCTTC.

In DNA form, the CDR3 reads TGTGCCAGTAGTAGCGGGAGGGGGTTCGAGCAGTACTTC. As protein: CASSSGRGFEQYF. The chain recombines TRBV19 with TRBJ2-7; 9 nucleotides align to TRBD2. The CDR3 sequence is 13 residues long. From germline, CDR1 is LNHDA and CDR2 SQIVND (reference sequence). With 4 bases clipped from V and 6 bases from J, the junction kept 4 bases outside the gene matches.

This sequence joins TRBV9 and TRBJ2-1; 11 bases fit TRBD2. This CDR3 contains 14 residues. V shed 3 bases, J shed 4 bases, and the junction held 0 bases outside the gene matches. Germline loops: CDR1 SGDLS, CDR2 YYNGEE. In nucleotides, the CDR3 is TGTGCCAGCAGCGCTAGCGGGGGGTACAATGAGCAGTTCTTC. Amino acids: CASSASGGYNEQFF.

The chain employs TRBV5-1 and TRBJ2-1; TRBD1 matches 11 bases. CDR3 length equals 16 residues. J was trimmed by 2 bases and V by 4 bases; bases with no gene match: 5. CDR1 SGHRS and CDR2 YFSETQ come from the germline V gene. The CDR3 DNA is TGCGCCAGCAGCGGCGGGACAGGGGGACCCTACAATGAGCAGTTCTTC. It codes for CASSGGTGGPYNEQFF.

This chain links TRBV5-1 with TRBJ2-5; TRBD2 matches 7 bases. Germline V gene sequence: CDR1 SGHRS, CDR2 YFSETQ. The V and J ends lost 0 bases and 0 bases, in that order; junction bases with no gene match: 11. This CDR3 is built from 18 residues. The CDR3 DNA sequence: TGCGCCAGCAGCTTGGGGCCTATGGGGCGGGAGTACCAAGAGACCCAGTACTTC. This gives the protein CASSLGPMGREYQETQYF.

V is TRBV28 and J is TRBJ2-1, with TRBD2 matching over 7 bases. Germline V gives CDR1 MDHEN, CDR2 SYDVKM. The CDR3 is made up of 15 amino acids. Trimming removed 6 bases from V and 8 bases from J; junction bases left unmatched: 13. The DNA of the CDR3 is TGTGCCAGCAGCGTAAGGACGGGGGGTCGGGATGAGCAGTTCTTC. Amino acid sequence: CASSVRTGGRDEQFF.

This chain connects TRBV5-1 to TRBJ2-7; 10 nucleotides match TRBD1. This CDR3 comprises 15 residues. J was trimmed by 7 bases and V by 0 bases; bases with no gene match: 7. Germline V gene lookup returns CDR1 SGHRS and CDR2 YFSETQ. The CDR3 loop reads CASSLAGTGAGEQYF. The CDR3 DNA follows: TGCGCCAGCAGCTTGGCAGGGACAGGGGCGGGGGAGCAGTACTTC.

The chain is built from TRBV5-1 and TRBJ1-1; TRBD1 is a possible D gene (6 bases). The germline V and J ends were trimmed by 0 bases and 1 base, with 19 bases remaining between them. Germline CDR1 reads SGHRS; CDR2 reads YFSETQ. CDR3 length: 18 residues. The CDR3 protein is CASSLGYYRVEGNTEAFF. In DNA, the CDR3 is TGCGCCAGCAGCTTGGGGTATTACAGGGTCGAGGGGAACACTGAAGCTTTCTTT.

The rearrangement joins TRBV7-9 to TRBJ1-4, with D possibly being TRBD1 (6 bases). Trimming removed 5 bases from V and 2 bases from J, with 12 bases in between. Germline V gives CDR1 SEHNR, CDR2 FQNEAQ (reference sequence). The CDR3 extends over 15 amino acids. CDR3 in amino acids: CASSRNRDTNEKLFF. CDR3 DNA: TGTGCCAGCAGCCGCAACAGGGATACTAATGAAAAACTGTTTTTT.

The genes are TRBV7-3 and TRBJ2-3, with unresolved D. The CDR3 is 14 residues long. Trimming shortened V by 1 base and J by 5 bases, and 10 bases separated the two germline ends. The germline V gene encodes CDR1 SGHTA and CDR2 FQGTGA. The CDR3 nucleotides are TGTGCCAGCAGCTTAAGGAGTGGAGAAGATACGCAGTATTTT. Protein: CASSLRSGEDTQYF.

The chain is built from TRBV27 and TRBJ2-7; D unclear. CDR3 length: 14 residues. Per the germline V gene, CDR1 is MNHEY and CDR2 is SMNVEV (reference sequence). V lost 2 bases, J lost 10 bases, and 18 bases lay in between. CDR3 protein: CASSLGPFTQLQYF. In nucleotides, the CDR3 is TGTGCCAGCAGTTTAGGCCCCTTTACCCAGTTACAGTACTTC.